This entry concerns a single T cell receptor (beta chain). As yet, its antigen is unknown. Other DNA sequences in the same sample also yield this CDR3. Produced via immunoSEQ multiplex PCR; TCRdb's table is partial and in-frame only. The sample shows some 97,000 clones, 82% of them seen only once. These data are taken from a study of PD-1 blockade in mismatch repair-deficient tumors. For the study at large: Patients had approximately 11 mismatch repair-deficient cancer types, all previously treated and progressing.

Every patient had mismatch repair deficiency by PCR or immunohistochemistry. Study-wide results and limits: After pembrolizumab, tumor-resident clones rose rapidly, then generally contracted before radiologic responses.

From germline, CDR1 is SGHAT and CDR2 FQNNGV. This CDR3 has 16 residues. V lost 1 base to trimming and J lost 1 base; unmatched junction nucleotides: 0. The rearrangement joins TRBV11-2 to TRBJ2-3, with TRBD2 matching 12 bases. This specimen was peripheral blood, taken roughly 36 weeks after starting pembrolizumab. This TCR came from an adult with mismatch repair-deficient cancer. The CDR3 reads CASSLGLAGGTDTQYF. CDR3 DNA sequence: TGTGCCAGCAGCTTAGGACTAGCGGGAGGCACAGATACGCAGTATTTT.